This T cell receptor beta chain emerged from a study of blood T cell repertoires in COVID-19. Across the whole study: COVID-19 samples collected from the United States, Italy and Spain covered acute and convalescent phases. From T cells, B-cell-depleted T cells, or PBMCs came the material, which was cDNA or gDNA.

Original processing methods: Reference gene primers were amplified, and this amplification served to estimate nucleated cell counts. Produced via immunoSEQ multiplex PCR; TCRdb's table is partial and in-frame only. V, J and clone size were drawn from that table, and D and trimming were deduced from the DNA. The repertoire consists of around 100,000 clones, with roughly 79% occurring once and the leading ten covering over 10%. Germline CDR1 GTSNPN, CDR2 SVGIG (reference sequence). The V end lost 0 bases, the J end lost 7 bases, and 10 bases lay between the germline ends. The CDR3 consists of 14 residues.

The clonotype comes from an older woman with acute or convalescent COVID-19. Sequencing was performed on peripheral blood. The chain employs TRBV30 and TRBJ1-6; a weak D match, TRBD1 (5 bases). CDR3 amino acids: CAWSVPGGNSPLHF. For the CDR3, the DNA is TGTGCCTGGAGTGTACCCGGGGGGAATTCACCCCTCCACTTT.